The source of this T cell receptor (beta chain) is a study of control samples from healthy donors and cancer patients. TCRdb's copy holds only in-frame clones and misses some; the assay was immunoSEQ multiplex PCR. The table records some 49,000 clones, about 86% of them present only once. The germline V gene has CDR1 MNHNY and CDR2 SVGAGI (reference sequence). The CDR3 loop spans 16 amino acids. Unmatched junction bases numbered 10, after V lost 6 bases and J lost 1 base. The chain joins TRBV6-6 to TRBJ1-1; TRBD1 matches at 8 bases. Material for sequencing was PBMCs. The receptor's source is a woman between 50 and 59 years old with lung cancer. The CDR3 region is CASSPPTGTGNTEAFF. In nucleotides, the CDR3 is TGTGCCAGCAGCCCCCCTACCGGGACAGGGAACACTGAAGCTTTCTTT.